These 29 T cell receptor beta chains share one sample of origin, sequenced in a study of monozygotic twins with cystic fibrosis. This table comes from immunoSEQ multiplex PCR, and its TCRdb copy is limited to in-frame clones, with some not included. The sample lists 25,000 to 30,000 clones, about 85% occurring once. The sequencing sample was made of blood. The receptors shown here come from a girl aged 2 to 10 with cystic fibrosis.

This rearrangement joins TRBV9 to TRBJ1-1; no definite D call. Germline CDR1 is SGDLS and CDR2 is YYNGEE. V dropped 0 bases and J dropped 6 bases, with 9 bases sitting between them. This CDR3 is built from 13 residues. CDR3 sequence reads: CASSVVGGAEAFF. CDR3 coding DNA: TGTGCCAGCAGCGTAGTGGGCGGAGCTGAAGCTTTCTTT.

The rearrangement links TRBV23-1 to TRBJ2-2; 10 nucleotides match TRBD2. TRBV23-1 belongs to the ORF category, with a function that is uncertain. Trimming at V came to 9 bases and at J to 2 bases, leaving 15 bases not matched to a gene. This CDR3 is built from 18 residues. The CDR3 loop is CARQGRLSGRTNTGELFF. The DNA of the CDR3 is TGCGCCAGACAGGGGAGACTTAGCGGGAGGACAAACACCGGGGAGCTGTTTTTT.

The rearrangement joins TRBV28 to TRBJ1-2; no definite D call. The CDR3 is made up of 13 amino acids. V lost 3 bases and J lost 8, with 13 bases in between. Germline loops: CDR1 MDHEN, CDR2 SYDVKM. CDR3 protein: CASSFDIMMGYTF. In DNA form, the CDR3 reads TGTGCCAGCAGTTTTGACATCATGATGGGCTACACCTTC.

This chain links TRBV18 with TRBJ1-1, with 8 positions matching TRBD1. This CDR3 has 17 residues. Trimming removed 2 bases from V and 1 base from J; junction bases left unmatched: 9. Looked up from germline, CDR1 is KGHSH and CDR2 is LQKENI. The CDR3 loop is CASSPSIQGGGNTEAFF. The DNA of the CDR3 is TGTGCCAGCTCACCATCGATACAGGGGGGAGGGAACACTGAAGCTTTCTTT. The variable domain in full, completed from reference TRBV18 and TRBJ1-1, reads NAGVMQNPRHLVRRRGQEARLRCSPMKGHSHVYWYRQLPEEGLKFMVYLQKENIIDESGMPKERFSAEFPKEGPSILRIQQVVRGDSAAYFCASSPSIQGGGNTEAFFGQGTRLTVV.

The chain has TRBV5-4 and TRBJ2-2; 7 bases agree with TRBD2. V gave up 4 bases and J gave up 3 bases; unmatched junction bases: 9. This CDR3 comprises 16 residues. CDR1 SGHNT and CDR2 YYREEE come from the germline V gene (reference sequence). The CDR3 DNA reads TGTGCCAGCAGCGCTGGGAGGGCGGATGACACCGGGGAGCTGTTTTTT. Translated, it gives CASSAGRADDTGELFF.

The V gene is TRBV20-1, the J gene TRBJ2-7, with 7 bases that match TRBD2. Germline assignment: CDR1 DFQATT and CDR2 SNEGSKA (reference sequence). This CDR3 is built from 11 residues. The J segment lost 5 bases and the V segment lost 5 bases, leaving 3 bases of the junction unmatched. CDR3 DNA: TGCAGTGCTGAAGGACTAGACGAGCAGTACTTC. Translated: CSAEGLDEQYF.

The chain links TRBV18 to TRBJ1-2, with D perhaps TRBD1 (5 bases). CDR1 KGHSH and CDR2 LQKENI come from the germline V gene. The CDR3 spans 13 residues. Between the trimmed V and J ends, which lost 3 bases and 2 bases, there was a span of 7 bases. The CDR3 region has the DNA TGTGCCAGCTCACCCCGGGACAACTATGGCTACACCTTC. This translates into CASSPRDNYGYTF.

The rearrangement uses TRBV6-1 and TRBJ1-1; the D is unclear. V was cut by 2 bases and J by 3 bases, with 10 bases left in between. Germline CDR1 MNHNS, CDR2 SASEGT. This CDR3 comprises 14 residues. The DNA for the CDR3 is TGTGCCAGCAGTGAACTAAACAGACACACTGAAGCTTTCTTT. Its translation: CASSELNRHTEAFF.

This chain joins TRBV6-5 and TRBJ2-1, with a possible D match to TRBD1 (5 bases). V lost 4 bases, J lost 5 bases, and 18 bases lay in between. The CDR3 consists of 16 residues. Germline CDR1 MNHEY, CDR2 SVGAGI. The CDR3 is CASSSWGRIQNNEQFF. The DNA of the CDR3 is TGTGCCAGCAGTTCATGGGGCCGCATCCAAAACAATGAGCAGTTCTTC.

In nucleotides, the CDR3 is TGCGCCAGCAGCTTGCTCGGGACAGATAACACTGAAGCTTTCTTT. It is translated as CASSLLGTDNTEAFF. The chain has TRBV5-1 and TRBJ1-1, with 7 bases identical to TRBD1. Germline trimming cut 1 base from V and 2 bases from J; bases unmatched to any gene: 5. Germline V gives CDR1 SGHRS, CDR2 YFSETQ. CDR3 length: 15 amino acids. The variable domain in full, with the rest retrieved from reference TRBV5-1 and TRBJ1-1, is KAGVTQTPRYLIKTRGQQVTLSCSPISGHRSVSWYQQTPGQGLQFLFEYFSETQRNKGNFPGRFSGRQFSNSRSEMNVSTLELGDSALYLCASSLLGTDNTEAFFGQGTRLTVV.

The chain uses TRBV5-1 and TRBJ2-5; maybe TRBD2 (6 bases). This CDR3 spans 14 amino acids. CDR1 and CDR2 from the germline V gene are SGHRS and YFSETQ. V lost 5 bases, J lost 5 bases, and 16 bases lay in between. CDR3 region: CASSSGPGGETQYF. The CDR3 coding sequence is TGCGCCAGCAGTTCGGGACCTGGGGGGGAGACCCAGTACTTC.

J is TRBJ1-1 and V is TRBV15; D is unresolved. The CDR3 is 12 residues long. Germline lookup yields CDR1 LNHNV and CDR2 YYDKDF (reference sequence). V was trimmed by 5 bases and J by 10 bases, leaving 14 bases between them. CDR3 nucleotide sequence: TGTGCCACCAGCGAGAGATCTAACGGAGCTTTCTTT. Its translation is CATSERSNGAFF.

The CDR3 is CASSGRPGGIYEQYF. In DNA form, the CDR3 reads TGTGCCAGCAGTGGGAGACCTGGGGGCATATACGAGCAGTACTTC. The rearrangement links TRBV6-1 to TRBJ2-7, with D maybe TRBD1 (6 bases). The length of the CDR3 is 15 residues. In germline, CDR1 is MNHNS, CDR2 SASEGT. Trimming removed 4 bases from V and 4 bases from J, with 17 bases in between.

The rearrangement links TRBV7-9 to TRBJ2-7, with D perhaps assigned TRBD1 or TRBD2 (5 bases each). V lost 1 base and J 9 bases, leaving 13 bases between the germline ends. The CDR3 contains 13 residues. Germline V gene data show CDR1 as SEHNR and CDR2 as FQNEAQ (reference sequence). This chain's CDR3 is CASSLVYQRGQYF. For the CDR3, the DNA is TGTGCCAGCAGCTTAGTTTACCAGAGGGGGCAGTACTTC.

The chain has TRBV30 and TRBJ2-3, with D perhaps matching TRBD2 (6 bases). V was trimmed by 5 bases and J by 0 bases, leaving 21 bases between them. From germline, CDR1 is GTSNPN and CDR2 SVGIG (reference sequence). CDR3 size: 17 residues. The CDR3 DNA is TGTGCCTGGTCACGACTACCGGGCGGGGTGAGCACAGATACGCAGTATTTT. This encodes CAWSRLPGGVSTDTQYF.

The CDR3 loop reads CAWSPGRGNYGYTF. The CDR3 DNA is TGTGCCTGGAGCCCTGGCCGGGGAAACTATGGCTACACCTTC. The chain uses TRBV30 and TRBJ1-2; no reliable D call. This CDR3 comprises 14 residues. CDR1 and CDR2 (germline): GTSNPN, SVGIG (reference sequence). V was clipped by 3 bases and J by 2 bases, with 13 bases between them.

The chain carries TRBV27 and TRBJ2-3; possibly TRBD2 for D (6 bases). The CDR3 sequence is 16 residues long. V was clipped by 7 bases and J by 6 bases, with 23 bases between them. CDR1 and CDR2 (germline): MNHEY, SMNVEV (reference sequence). CDR3 sequence reads: CASTQGLGGFSDTQYF. The CDR3 DNA reads as TGTGCCAGCACTCAAGGGCTCGGGGGTTTCAGTGATACGCAGTATTTT.

J is TRBJ1-3 and V is TRBV6-1, with TRBD1 as a possible D gene (6 bases). The germline CDR1 and CDR2 sequences are MNHNS and SASEGT. There are 15 residues in the CDR3. The V gene lost 5 bases and the J gene lost 7 bases, with 18 bases spanning the gap. The CDR3 bases are TGTGCCAGCAGTCAAAGCACAGGGAAAAGGAACACCATATATTTT. It is translated as CASSQSTGKRNTIYF.

This clone has just a few counts. The chain has TRBV28 and TRBJ1-5; D unresolved. In germline, CDR1 is MDHEN, CDR2 SYDVKM. CDR3 length: 13 residues. The CDR3 DNA is TGTGCTACGCGTAGGCAGCACAATCAGCCCCAGCATTTT. Its protein product is CATRRQHNQPQHF. Supplemented by reference TRBV28 and TRBJ1-5, the full variable domain reads DVKVTQSSRYLVKRTGEKVFLECVQDMDHENMFWYRQDPGLGLRLIYFSYDVKMKEKGDIPEGYSVSREKKERFSLILESASTNQTSMYLCATRRQHNQPQHFGDGTRLSIL.

The chain carries TRBV28 and TRBJ2-7; D unclear. Trimming shortened V by 4 bases and J by 0 bases, and 10 bases separated the two germline ends. The CDR3 extends over 14 amino acids. Germline assignment: CDR1 MDHEN and CDR2 SYDVKM. The CDR3 loop is CASSSAFSSYEQYF. The DNA of the CDR3 is TGTGCCAGCAGTTCCGCCTTCAGCTCCTACGAGCAGTACTTC. Drawing the rest from reference TRBV28 and TRBJ2-7, the complete variable domain is DVKVTQSSRYLVKRTGEKVFLECVQDMDHENMFWYRQDPGLGLRLIYFSYDVKMKEKGDIPEGYSVSREKKERFSLILESASTNQTSMYLCASSSAFSSYEQYFGPGTRLTVT.

The chain combines TRBV6-5 with TRBJ2-1; D may be TRBD1 or TRBD2 (5 bases each). This CDR3 comprises 11 residues. With 5 bases removed from V and 8 bases from J, the gap between germline ends came to 7 bases. Germline V gene lookup returns CDR1 MNHEY and CDR2 SVGAGI. The CDR3 DNA sequence: TGTGCCAGCAGTAGGGGACATGAGCAGTTCTTC. This encodes CASSRGHEQFF.

CDR3 protein: CASSRLRGSSYEQYF. The CDR3 DNA sequence: TGCGCCAGCAGCAGGCTCAGAGGGAGCTCCTACGAGCAGTACTTC. The V and J genes are TRBV4-1 and TRBJ2-7, with D maybe TRBD2 (5 bases). CDR3 length: 15 amino acids. With 5 bases removed from V and 0 bases from J, the gap between germline ends came to 14 bases. Germline-derived CDR1 and CDR2 are MGHRA and YSYEKL.

This chain uses TRBV9 with TRBJ2-7; D unclear. Trimming took off 4 bases at V and 2 bases at J, with 13 bases between the two ends. The germline CDR1 and CDR2 sequences are SGDLS and YYNGEE. This CDR3 comprises 14 residues. The DNA for the CDR3 is TGTGCCAGCAGCCCCGAACCGGGCACCTACGAGCAGTACTTC. Its protein product is CASSPEPGTYEQYF.

J is TRBJ1-1 and V is TRBV30; 7 bases are shared with TRBD1. This CDR3 is 12 amino acids long. CDR1 and CDR2 (germline): GTSNPN, SVGIG (reference sequence). Losses at the gene ends were 0 bases for V and 7 bases for J; bases not matched to a gene: 2. The CDR3, as DNA: TGTGCCTGGAGTGTAACAGGGGTTGAAGCTTTCTTT. This gives the protein CAWSVTGVEAFF. The whole variable domain, filled in from reference TRBV30 and TRBJ1-1, reads SQTIHQWPATLVQPVGSPLSLECTVEGTSNPNLYWYRQAAGRGLQLLFYSVGIGQISSEVPQNLSASRPQDRQFILSSKKLLLSDSGFYLCAWSVTGVEAFFGQGTRLTVV.

This chain joins TRBV13 and TRBJ2-7, with D perhaps being TRBD1 or TRBD2 (5 bases each). Germline CDR1 PRHDT, CDR2 FYEKMQ (reference sequence). The CDR3 extends over 15 amino acids. The germline V and J ends were trimmed by 0 bases and 0 bases, with 9 bases remaining between them. The CDR3 sequence is CASSLGGTSSYEQYF. CDR3 in DNA: TGTGCCAGCAGCTTAGGTGGGACGAGCTCCTACGAGCAGTACTTC.

The V call is TRBV9, the J call TRBJ2-7; D not certain. CDR3 length equals 14 residues. CDR1 and CDR2 from the germline V gene are SGDLS and YYNGEE. V was cut by 0 bases and J by 0 bases, with 7 bases left in between. CDR3 in DNA: TGTGCCAGCAGCGTAGCTTCCAGCTCCTACGAGCAGTACTTC. It yields the protein CASSVASSSYEQYF.

This sequence joins TRBV5-4 and TRBJ1-1, with a tentative D call TRBD1 (6 bases). The CDR3 is 15 amino acids. CDR1 is SGHNT, CDR2 YYREEE, per germline (reference sequence). Trimming stripped 4 bases from V and 2 bases from J, with 15 bases between. This CDR3 reads CASSHERGPNTEAFF. CDR3 DNA sequence: TGTGCCAGCAGCCACGAGCGGGGGCCAAACACTGAAGCTTTCTTT. Looking up the rest from reference TRBV5-4 and TRBJ1-1 gives the full variable domain: ETGVTQSPTHLIKTRGQQVTLRCSSQSGHNTVSWYQQALGQGPQFIFQYYREEENGRGNFPPRFSGLQFPNYSSELNVNALELDDSALYLCASSHERGPNTEAFFGQGTRLTVV.

The CDR3 coding sequence is TGTGCCAGCTCCACCAAGGATCGTCAGCCCCAGCATTTT. Protein: CASSTKDRQPQHF. The chain combines TRBV18 with TRBJ1-5; D not certain. Germline V gene data show CDR1 as KGHSH and CDR2 as LQKENI. With 6 bases removed from V and 6 bases from J, the gap between germline ends came to 12 bases. The CDR3 consists of 13 residues.

The chain carries TRBV7-6 and TRBJ2-7, with 10 bases identical to TRBD2. There are 15 residues in the CDR3. J gave up 4 bases and V 5 bases, and 8 bases lay outside the gene matches. The V gene's germline CDR1 is SGHVS and CDR2 FNYEAQ. The CDR3 here is CASSQELAGDYEQYF. DNA for the CDR3: TGTGCCAGCAGCCAAGAGCTAGCGGGAGATTACGAGCAGTACTTC.